One T cell receptor beta chain is described in this entry. TCR cDNA, made by 5'RACE template switching, carried an added universal primer site and UMIs. Each CDR3 protein gets one entry after TCRdb re-called the 5' RACE reads with MiXCR. The data contain fewer than 100,000 distinct CDR3 sequences, about 8.2% of them seen just once; the ten biggest clones take up 16%. The sample is drawn from a study of T cells after yellow fever vaccination. Per the germline V gene, CDR1 is SGHRS and CDR2 is YFSETQ. The V segment lost 7 bases and the J segment 0 bases; nucleotides outside the gene matches: 9. CDR3 length: 15 residues.

Sequences were derived from CD8+ T cells not binding an NS4B(214-222) dextramer, sorted from PBMCs, sampled less than 18 days after the first yellow fever vaccination. This TCR was sampled from a young man who received the YFV17D yellow fever vaccine. V is TRBV5-1 and J is TRBJ2-7; 8 bases are a match to TRBD1. CDR3 residues: CASAPGQGLSYEQYF. The CDR3 DNA is TGCGCCAGCGCTCCAGGACAGGGCCTCTCCTACGAGCAGTACTTC. Full variable domain (missing parts from reference TRBV5-1 and TRBJ2-7): KAGVTQTPRYLIKTRGQQVTLSCSPISGHRSVSWYQQTPGQGLQFLFEYFSETQRNKGNFPGRFSGRQFSNSRSEMNVSTLELGDSALYLCASAPGQGLSYEQYFGPGTRLTVT.